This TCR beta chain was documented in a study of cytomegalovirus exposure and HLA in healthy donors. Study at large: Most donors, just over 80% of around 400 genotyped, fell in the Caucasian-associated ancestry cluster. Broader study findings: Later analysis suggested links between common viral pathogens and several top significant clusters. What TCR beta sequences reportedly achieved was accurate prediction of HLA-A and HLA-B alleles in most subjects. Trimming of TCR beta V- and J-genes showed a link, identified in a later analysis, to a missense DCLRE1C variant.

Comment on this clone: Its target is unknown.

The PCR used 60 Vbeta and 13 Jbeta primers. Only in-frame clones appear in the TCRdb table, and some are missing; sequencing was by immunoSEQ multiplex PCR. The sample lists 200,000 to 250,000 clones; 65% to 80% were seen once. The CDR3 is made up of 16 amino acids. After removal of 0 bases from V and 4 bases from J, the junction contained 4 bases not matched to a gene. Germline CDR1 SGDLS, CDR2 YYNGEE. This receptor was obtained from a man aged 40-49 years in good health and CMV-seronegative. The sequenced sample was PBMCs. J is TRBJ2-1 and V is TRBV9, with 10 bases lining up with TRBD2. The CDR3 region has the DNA TGTGCCAGCAGCGTAGGGACTAGCGGCCTTTACAATGAGCAGTTCTTC. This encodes CASSVGTSGLYNEQFF.